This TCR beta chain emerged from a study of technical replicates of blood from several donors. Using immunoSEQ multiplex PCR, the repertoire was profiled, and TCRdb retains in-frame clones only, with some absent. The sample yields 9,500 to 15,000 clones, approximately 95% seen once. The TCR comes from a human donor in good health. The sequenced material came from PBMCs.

This CDR3 is CAISPLSNEQYF. DNA for the CDR3: TGTGCCATTTCTCCTCTCAGTAACGAGCAGTACTTC. The rearrangement links TRBV10-3 to TRBJ2-7; D unclear. The CDR3 covers 12 residues. V lost 9 bases and J lost 5, with 14 bases in between. Germline loops: CDR1 ENHRY, CDR2 SYGVKD.